Listed below are T cell receptor beta chains from one sample, sequenced in a study of blood T cell repertoires in COVID-19. TCRdb's copy holds only in-frame clones and misses some; the assay was immunoSEQ multiplex PCR. The data show fewer than 200,000 clones, with approximately 80% seen just once and 9.1% held by the top ten. Sequencing was carried out using peripheral blood. These receptors were obtained from a woman at least 80 years old with active or convalescent COVID-19. Both conserved end residues are part of each CDR3. The D gene is left open where the match is weak. Size tells how often a clone was seen (once, few, many) or the class of an expanded clone, and some rows leave it out.

V	size	J	D	length	DNA	CDR3
TRBV5-1	NA	TRBJ1-4	NA	13	TGCGCCAGCAGCGGGGACTTAAATGAAAAACTGTTTTTT	CASSGDLNEKLFF
TRBV29-1	NA	TRBJ1-5	NA	12	TGCAGCGCCGGGGAGAAGGGTCAGCCCCAGCATTTT	CSAGEKGQPQHF
TRBV6-5	NA	TRBJ1-6	TRBD1	15	TGTGCCAGCCAGGGACAGGGCTCCTATAATTCACCCCTCCACTTT	CASQGQGSYNSPLHF
TRBV30	NA	TRBJ2-1	NA	15	TGTGCCTGGAGTGTAAGAGGGGGGGCGGGCAATGAGCAGTTCTTC	CAWSVRGGAGNEQFF
TRBV19	once	TRBJ2-2	TRBD1	15	TGTGCCAGTAGTAAAGGGACAGTGAGCACCGGGGAGCTGTTTTTT	CASSKGTVSTGELFF
TRBV12-3/TRBV12-4	NA	TRBJ1-3	NA	12	TGTGCCAGCAGTGAGTCTGGAAACACCATATATTTT	CASSESGNTIYF
TRBV9	many	TRBJ2-1	TRBD2	15	TGTGCCAGCAGCGTCGAACCCTCGACTAGCAACAGGCAGTTCTTC	CASSVEPSTSNRQFF
TRBV19	NA	TRBJ2-5	NA	16	TGTGCCACCTCCTCCGGCGGCTCCCCCCGGGGGGAGACCCAGTACTTC	CATSSGGSPRGETQYF
TRBV9	NA	TRBJ2-2	NA	13	TGTGCCAGCAGCGCCACAGGTTCCGGGGAGCTGTTTTTT	CASSATGSGELFF
TRBV11-2	NA	TRBJ2-7	TRBD1	15	TGTGCCAGCAGTTTTAATACAGGGGCACCCTACGAGCAGTACTTC	CASSFNTGAPYEQYF
TRBV19	NA	TRBJ1-3	TRBD1	14	TGTGCCAGTTCTATACAGGGGCCAAGAAACACCATATATTTT	CASSIQGPRNTIYF
TRBV18	NA	TRBJ2-1	NA	14	TGTGCCAGCTCACCACCTCCGGACTGGAATGAGCAGTTCTTC	CASSPPPDWNEQFF